The subject of this entry is one T cell receptor (beta chain). Its antigen remains unidentified. Only in-frame clones appear in the TCRdb table, and some are missing; sequencing was by immunoSEQ multiplex PCR. The sample lists about 61,000 clones, less than 90% seen once, with roughly 3.4% in the top ten. This entry belongs to a study of OX40 agonist ivuxolimab in advanced cancers. General observations from the study: What antigens the expanded peripheral T cells recognized was never established. Both blood CD4+ and CD8+ T cells showed clonal growth by week 6 at 0.1 to 3.0 mg/kg.

The clonotype was recovered from an adult with an advanced solid tumor such as melanoma, head and neck, liver or kidney cancer. The material sequenced was CD4+ or CD8+ T cells sorted from blood, taken in a trial of the OX40 agonist ivuxolimab.

As DNA, the CDR3 is TGTGCCAGCAGCCCCCGGGGGGGTCAAAATACCGGGGAGCTGTTTTTT. Amino acid sequence: CASSPRGGQNTGELFF. The rearrangement links TRBV11-2 to TRBJ2-2; 8 bases map to TRBD2. The CDR3 length is 16 residues. Trimming took 5 bases from V and 5 from J; bases not matched to a gene: 10. The germline gives CDR1 SGHAT, CDR2 FQNNGV. The full variable domain, completed using reference TRBV11-2 and TRBJ2-2, is EAGVAQSPRYKIIEKRQSVAFWCNPISGHATLYWYQQILGQGPKLLIQFQNNGVVDDSQLPKDRFSAERLKGVDSTLKIQPAKLEDSAVYLCASSPRGGQNTGELFFGEGSRLTVL.